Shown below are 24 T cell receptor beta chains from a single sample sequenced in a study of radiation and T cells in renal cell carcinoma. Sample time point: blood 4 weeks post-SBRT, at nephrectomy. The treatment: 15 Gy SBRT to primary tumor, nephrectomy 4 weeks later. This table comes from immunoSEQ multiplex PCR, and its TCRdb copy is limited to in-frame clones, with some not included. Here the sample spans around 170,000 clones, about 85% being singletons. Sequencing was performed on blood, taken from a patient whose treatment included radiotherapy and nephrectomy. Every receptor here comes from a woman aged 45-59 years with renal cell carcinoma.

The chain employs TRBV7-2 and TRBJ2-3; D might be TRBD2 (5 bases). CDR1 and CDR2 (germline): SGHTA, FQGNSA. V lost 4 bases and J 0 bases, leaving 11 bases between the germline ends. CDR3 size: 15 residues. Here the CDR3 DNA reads TGTGCCAGCAGCTCCGGGATTTTAAGCACAGATACGCAGTATTTT. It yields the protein CASSSGILSTDTQYF.

CDR3 nucleotides: TGTGCCAGCATCACGACAGGGGGCACAGATACGCAGTATTTT. Residues: CASITTGGTDTQYF. The chain combines TRBV7-9 with TRBJ2-3, with TRBD1 identical over 8 bases. The CDR3 is 14 residues long. CDR1 and CDR2 from the germline V gene are SEHNR and FQNEAQ (reference sequence). V dropped 7 bases and J dropped 1; count of bases not matched to a gene: 4.

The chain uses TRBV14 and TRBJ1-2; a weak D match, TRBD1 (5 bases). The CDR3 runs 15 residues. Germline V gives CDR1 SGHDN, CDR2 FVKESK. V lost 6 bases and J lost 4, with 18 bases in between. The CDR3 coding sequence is TGTGCCAGCAGTCCAGGGTTTTCATCAGCCTATGGCTACACCTTC. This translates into CASSPGFSSAYGYTF.

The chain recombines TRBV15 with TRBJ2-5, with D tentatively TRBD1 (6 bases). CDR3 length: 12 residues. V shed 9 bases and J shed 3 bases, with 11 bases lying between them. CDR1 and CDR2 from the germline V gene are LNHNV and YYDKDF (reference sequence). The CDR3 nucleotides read TGTGCCACAACAGGGATAAAAGAGACCCAGTACTTC. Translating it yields CATTGIKETQYF.

The CDR3 bases are TGTGCCAGTAGCACATCAACAGGGTACACTGAAGCTTTCTTT. Translation: CASSTSTGYTEAFF. The chain links TRBV19 to TRBJ1-1; perhaps TRBD1 as D (6 bases). In germline, CDR1 is LNHDA, CDR2 SQIVND (reference sequence). Between the trimmed V and J ends, which lost 6 bases and 3 bases, there was a span of 14 bases. CDR3 length: 14 residues.

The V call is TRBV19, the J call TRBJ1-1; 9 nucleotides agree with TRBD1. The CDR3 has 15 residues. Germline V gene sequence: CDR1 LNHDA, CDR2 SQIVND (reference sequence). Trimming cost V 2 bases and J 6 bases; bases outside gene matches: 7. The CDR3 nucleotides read TGTGCCAGTAGTATACCGGGACAGGGTAGACCTGAAGCTTTCTTT. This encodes CASSIPGQGRPEAFF.

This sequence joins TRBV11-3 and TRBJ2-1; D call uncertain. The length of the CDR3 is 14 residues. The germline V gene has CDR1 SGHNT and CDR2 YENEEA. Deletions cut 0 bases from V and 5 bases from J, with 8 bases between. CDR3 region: CASSLDIRDNEQFF. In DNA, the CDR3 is TGTGCCAGCAGCTTAGATATTAGGGACAATGAGCAGTTCTTC.

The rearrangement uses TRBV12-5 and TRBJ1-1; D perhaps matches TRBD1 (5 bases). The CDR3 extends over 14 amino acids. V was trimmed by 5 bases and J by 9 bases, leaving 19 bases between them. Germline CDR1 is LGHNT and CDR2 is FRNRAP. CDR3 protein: CASGNTTGDFKAFF. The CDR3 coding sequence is TGTGCTAGTGGTAACACTACAGGAGATTTTAAAGCTTTCTTT. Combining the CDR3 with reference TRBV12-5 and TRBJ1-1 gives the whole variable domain DARVTQTPRHKVTEMGQEVTMRCQPILGHNTVFWYRQTMMQGLELLAYFRNRAPLDDSGMPKDRFSAEMPDATLATLKIQPSEPRDSAVYFCASGNTTGDFKAFFGQGTRLTVV.

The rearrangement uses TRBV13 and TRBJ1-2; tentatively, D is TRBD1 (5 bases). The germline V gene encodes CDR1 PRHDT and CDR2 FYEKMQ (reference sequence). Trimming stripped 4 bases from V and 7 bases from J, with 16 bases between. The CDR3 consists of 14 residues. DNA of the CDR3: TGTGCCAGCAGCTCCAGGGAAGGGTGGCGTGGCTACACCTTC. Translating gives CASSSREGWRGYTF.

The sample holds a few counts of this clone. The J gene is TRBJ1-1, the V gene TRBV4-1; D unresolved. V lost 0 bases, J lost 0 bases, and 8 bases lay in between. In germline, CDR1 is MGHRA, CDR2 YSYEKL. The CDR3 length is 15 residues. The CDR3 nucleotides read TGCGCCAGCAGCCAAGATCCCCCCCTGAACACTGAAGCTTTCTTT. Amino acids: CASSQDPPLNTEAFF.

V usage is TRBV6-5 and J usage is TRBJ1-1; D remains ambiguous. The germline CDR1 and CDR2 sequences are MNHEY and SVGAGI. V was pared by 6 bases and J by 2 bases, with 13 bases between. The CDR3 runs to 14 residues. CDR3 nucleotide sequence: TGTGCCAGCAGGCAACCTCTAGGCAACACTGAAGCTTTCTTT. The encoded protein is CASRQPLGNTEAFF.

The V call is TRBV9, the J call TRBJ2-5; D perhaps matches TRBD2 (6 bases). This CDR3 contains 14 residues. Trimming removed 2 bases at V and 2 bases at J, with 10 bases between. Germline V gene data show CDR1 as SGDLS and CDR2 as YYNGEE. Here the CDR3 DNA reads TGTGCCAGCAGCGTCCTAGCGTGGCAAGAGACCCAGTACTTC. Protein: CASSVLAWQETQYF.

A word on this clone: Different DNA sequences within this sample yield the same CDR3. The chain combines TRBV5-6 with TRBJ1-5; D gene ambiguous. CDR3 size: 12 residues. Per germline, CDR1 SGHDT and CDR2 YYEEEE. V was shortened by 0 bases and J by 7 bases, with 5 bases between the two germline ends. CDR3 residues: CASSLVGQPQHF. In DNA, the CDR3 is TGTGCCAGCAGCTTGGTAGGACAGCCCCAGCATTTT.

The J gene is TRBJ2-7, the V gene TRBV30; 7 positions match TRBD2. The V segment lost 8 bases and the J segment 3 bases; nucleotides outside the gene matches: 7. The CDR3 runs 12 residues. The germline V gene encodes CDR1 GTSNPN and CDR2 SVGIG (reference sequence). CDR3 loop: CAVGLVFYEQYF. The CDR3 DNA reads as TGTGCCGTCGGACTAGTATTCTACGAGCAGTACTTC.

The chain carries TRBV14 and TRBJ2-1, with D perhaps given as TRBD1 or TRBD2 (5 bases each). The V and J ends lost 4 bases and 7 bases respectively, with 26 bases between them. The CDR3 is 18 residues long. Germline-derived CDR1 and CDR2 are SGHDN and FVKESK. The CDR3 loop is CASSRFPRDPSLGNEQFF. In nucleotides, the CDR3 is TGTGCCAGCAGCCGCTTCCCCCGGGACCCTAGTCTGGGGAATGAGCAGTTCTTC.

The CDR3 protein is CASSRTTGLGEQYF. CDR3 nucleotide sequence: TGTGCCAGCAGCCGAACGACAGGGTTGGGCGAGCAGTACTTC. This sequence joins TRBV11-3 and TRBJ2-7, with TRBD1 identical over 7 bases. V lost 5 bases, J lost 6 bases, and 10 bases stayed unmatched. The CDR3 spans 14 residues. Germline loops: CDR1 SGHNT, CDR2 YENEEA.

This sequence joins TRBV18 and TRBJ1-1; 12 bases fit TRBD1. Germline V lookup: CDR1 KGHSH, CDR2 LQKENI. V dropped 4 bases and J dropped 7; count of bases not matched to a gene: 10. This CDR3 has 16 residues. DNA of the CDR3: TGTGCCAGCTCACTCTCACCGGGACAGGGGGCGAGTGAAGCTTTCTTT. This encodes CASSLSPGQGASEAFF. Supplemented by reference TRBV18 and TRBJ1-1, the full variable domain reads NAGVMQNPRHLVRRRGQEARLRCSPMKGHSHVYWYRQLPEEGLKFMVYLQKENIIDESGMPKERFSAEFPKEGPSILRIQQVVRGDSAAYFCASSLSPGQGASEAFFGQGTRLTVV.

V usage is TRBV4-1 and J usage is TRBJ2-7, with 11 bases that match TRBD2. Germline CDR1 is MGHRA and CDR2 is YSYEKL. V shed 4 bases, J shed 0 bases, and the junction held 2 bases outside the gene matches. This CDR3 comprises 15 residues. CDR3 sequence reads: CASSPTSGISYEQYF. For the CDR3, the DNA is TGCGCCAGCAGCCCGACTAGCGGGATCTCCTACGAGCAGTACTTC.

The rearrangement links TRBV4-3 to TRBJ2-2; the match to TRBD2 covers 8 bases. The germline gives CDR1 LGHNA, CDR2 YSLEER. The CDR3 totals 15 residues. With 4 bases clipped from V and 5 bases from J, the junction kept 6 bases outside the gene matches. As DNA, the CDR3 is TGCGCCAGCAGCCTCTCGGGGGGGCCGACCGGGGAGCTGTTTTTT. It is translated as CASSLSGGPTGELFF.

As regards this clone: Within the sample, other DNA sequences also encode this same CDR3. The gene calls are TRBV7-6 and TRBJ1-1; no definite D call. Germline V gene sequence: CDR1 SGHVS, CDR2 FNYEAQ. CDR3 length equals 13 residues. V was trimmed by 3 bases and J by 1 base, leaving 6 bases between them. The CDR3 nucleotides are TGTGCCAGCAGCTTTGCGGAGAACACTGAAGCTTTCTTT. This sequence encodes CASSFAENTEAFF.

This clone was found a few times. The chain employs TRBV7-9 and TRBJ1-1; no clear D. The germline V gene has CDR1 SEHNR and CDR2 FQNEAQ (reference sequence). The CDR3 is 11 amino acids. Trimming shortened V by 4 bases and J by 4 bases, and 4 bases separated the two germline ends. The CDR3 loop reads CASSSVTEAFF. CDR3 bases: TGTGCCAGCAGCTCAGTCACTGAAGCTTTCTTT. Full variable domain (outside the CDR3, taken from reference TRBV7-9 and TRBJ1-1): DTGVSQNPRHKITKRGQNVTFRCDPISEHNRLYWYRQTLGQGPEFLTYFQNEAQLEKSRLLSDRFSAERPKGSFSTLEIQRTEQGDSAMYLCASSSVTEAFFGQGTRLTVV.

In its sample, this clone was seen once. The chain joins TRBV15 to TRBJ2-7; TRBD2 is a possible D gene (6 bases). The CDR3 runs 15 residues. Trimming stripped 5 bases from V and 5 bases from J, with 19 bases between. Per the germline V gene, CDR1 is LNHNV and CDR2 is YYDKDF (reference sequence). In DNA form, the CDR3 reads TGTGCCACCAGCGGAGGACTACAAGGGGTAGACGAGCAGTACTTC. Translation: CATSGGLQGVDEQYF.

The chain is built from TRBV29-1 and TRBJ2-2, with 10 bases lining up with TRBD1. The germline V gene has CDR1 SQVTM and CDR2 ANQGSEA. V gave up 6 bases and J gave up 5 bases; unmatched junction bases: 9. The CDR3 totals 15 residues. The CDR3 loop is CSVGPTGGATGELFF. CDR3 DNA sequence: TGCAGCGTGGGACCGACAGGGGGCGCGACCGGGGAGCTGTTTTTT.

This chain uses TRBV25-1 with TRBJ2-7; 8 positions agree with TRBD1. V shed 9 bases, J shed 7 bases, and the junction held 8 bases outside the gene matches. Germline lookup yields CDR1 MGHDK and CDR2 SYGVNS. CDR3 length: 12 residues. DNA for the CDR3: TGTGCCAGTAGAGGACAGGGTCGAGAGCAGTACTTC. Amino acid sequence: CASRGQGREQYF.